The clone carrying this T cell receptor beta chain is called medium-sized based on its frequency. This sample was included in a study of human CD8 memory T cell subsets. This CDR3 region has 11 residues. Germline assignment: CDR1 SQVTM and CDR2 ANQGSEA. UMI-labeled 5' RACE was used, and it produced the TCR beta libraries. Reprocessing the 5' RACE reads, TCRdb reports a single entry for every CDR3 protein and omits DNA. This sample contains roughly 16,000 distinct CDR3 sequences. The J gene is TRBJ2-5, the V gene TRBV29-1. Sequenced input: CD8+ stem-like memory T cells (TSCM and TCM) sorted from PBMCs. The subset denotes: stem-like memory CD8 T cells (TSTEM), CCR7+ PD-1- TIGIT-. The clonotype originates from a human donor in good health. The CDR3 here is CSALFRETQYF.